This paragraph covers one TCR beta chain sequence. Its matching antigen is unknown. Individual cDNA molecules were tagged with unique molecular identifiers, the study reported. MiXCR, applied by TCRdb to the 5' RACE reads, yields one record per CDR3 protein. Of about 77,000 distinct CDR3 sequences listed, approximately 15% are singletons. This sample is part of a study of early T cells in non-severe SARS-CoV-2 infection. The wider study: The authors sequenced bulk RNA from unsorted whole blood, leaving chains unpaired. General study findings and limits: Using VDJdb, the matching emphasized anti-spike CD8 responses while missing private and CD4 specificities.

This clonotype was obtained from an adult who was a healthcare worker with PCR-confirmed SARS-CoV-2 infection or an uninfected control (not recorded which). The sample comprised whole blood.

CDR3 amino acids: CASSYSMRGPSYEQYF. The CDR3 bases are TGTGCCAGCAGTTACTCGATGCGCGGGCCCTCCTACGAGCAGTACTTC. V usage is TRBV6-5 and J usage is TRBJ2-7; D perhaps matches TRBD2 (5 bases). The V end lost 0 bases, the J end lost 0 bases, and 12 bases lay between the germline ends. The CDR3 spans 16 residues. From germline, CDR1 is MNHEY and CDR2 SVGAGI.